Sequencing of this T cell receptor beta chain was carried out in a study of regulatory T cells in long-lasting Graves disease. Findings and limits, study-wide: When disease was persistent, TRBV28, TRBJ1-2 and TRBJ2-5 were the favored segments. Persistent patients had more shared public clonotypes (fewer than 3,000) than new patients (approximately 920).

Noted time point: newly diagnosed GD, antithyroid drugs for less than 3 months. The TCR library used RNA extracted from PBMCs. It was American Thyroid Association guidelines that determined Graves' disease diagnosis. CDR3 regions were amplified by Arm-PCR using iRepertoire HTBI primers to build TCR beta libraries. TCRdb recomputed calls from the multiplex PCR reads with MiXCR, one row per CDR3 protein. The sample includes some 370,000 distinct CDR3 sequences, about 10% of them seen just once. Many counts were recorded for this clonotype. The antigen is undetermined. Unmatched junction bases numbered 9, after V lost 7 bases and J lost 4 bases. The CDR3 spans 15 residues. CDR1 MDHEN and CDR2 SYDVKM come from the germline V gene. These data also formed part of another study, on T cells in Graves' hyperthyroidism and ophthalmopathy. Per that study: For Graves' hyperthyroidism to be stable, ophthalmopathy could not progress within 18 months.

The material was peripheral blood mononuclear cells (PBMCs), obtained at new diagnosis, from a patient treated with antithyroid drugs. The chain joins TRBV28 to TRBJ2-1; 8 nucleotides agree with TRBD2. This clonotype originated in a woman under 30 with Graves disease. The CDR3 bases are TGTGCCAGCACCCTTACGGGACTAGGTTACAATGAGCAGTTCTTC. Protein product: CASTLTGLGYNEQFF.